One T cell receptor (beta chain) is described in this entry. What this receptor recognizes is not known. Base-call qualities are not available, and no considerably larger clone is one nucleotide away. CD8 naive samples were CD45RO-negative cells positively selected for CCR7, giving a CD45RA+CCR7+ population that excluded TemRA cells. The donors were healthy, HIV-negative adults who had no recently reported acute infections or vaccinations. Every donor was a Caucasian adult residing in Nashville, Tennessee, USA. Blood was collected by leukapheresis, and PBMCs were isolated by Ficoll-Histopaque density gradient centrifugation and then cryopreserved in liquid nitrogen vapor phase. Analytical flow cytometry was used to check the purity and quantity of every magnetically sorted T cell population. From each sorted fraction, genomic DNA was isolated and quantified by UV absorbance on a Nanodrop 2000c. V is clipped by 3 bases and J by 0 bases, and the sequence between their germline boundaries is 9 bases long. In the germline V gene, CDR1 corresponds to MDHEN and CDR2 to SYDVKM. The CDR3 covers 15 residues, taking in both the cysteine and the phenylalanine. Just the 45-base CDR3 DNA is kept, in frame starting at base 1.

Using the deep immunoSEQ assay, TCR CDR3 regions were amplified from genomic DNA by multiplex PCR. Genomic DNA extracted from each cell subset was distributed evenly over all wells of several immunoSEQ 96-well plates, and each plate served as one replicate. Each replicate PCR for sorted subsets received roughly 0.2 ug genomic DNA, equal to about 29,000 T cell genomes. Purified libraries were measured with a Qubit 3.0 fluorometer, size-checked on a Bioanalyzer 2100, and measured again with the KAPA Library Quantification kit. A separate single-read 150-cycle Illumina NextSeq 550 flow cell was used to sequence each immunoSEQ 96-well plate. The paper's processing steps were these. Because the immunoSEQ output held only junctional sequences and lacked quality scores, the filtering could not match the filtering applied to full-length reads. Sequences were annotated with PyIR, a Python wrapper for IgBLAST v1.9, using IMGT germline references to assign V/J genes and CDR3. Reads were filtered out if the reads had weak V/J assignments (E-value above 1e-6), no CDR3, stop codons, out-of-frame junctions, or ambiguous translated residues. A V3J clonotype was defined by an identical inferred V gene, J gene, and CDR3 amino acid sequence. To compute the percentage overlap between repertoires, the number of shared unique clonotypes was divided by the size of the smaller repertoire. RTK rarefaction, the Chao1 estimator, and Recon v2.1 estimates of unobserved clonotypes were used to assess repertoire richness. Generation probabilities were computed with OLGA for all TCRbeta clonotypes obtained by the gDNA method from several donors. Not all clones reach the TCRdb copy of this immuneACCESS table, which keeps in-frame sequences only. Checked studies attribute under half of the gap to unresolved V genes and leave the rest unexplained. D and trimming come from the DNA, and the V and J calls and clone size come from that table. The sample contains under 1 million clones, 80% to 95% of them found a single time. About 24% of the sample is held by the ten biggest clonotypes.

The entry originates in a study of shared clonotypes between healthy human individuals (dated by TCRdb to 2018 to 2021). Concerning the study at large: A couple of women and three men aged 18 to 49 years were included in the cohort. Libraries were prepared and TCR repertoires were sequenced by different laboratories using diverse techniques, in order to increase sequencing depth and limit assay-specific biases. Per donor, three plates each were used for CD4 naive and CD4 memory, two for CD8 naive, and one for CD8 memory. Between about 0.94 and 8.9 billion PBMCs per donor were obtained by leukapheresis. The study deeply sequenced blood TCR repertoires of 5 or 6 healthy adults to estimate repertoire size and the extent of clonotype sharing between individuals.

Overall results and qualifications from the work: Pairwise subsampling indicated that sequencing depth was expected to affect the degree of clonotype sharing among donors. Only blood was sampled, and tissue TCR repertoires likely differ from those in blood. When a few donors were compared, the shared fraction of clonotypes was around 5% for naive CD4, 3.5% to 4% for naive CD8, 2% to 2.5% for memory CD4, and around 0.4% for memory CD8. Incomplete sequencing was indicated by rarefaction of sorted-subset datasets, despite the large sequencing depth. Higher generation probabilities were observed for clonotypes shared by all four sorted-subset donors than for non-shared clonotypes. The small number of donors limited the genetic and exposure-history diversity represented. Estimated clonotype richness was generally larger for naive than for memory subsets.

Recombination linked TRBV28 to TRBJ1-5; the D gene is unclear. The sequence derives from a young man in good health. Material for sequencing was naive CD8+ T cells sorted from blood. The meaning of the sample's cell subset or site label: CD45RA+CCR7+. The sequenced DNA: TGTGCCAGCAGTTTTAAGGACTTTAGCAATCAGCCCCAGCATTTT. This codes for CASSFKDFSNQPQHF.